This T cell receptor (beta chain) derives from a study of OX40 agonist ivuxolimab in advanced cancers. Study details: Patient treatment consisted of intravenous ivuxolimab administration every 2 weeks at 0.01 to 10 mg/kg.

Study-wide findings and caveats: At 0.1 to 3.0 mg/kg and by week 6, CD4+ and CD8+ T cells in the blood had expanded clonally.

The protocol was immunoSEQ multiplex PCR, while the TCRdb copy is restricted to in-frame clones and leaves out a portion. This sample has more than 65,000 clones, with almost 90% found just once. This CDR3 region has 15 residues. Germline-derived CDR1 and CDR2 are SGHDN and FVKESK. V lost 1 base, J lost 4 bases, and 13 bases lay in between. As concerns this clone: Its specificity is not known.

V gene TRBV14 combines with J gene TRBJ1-1; tentative D call: TRBD1 (5 bases). The sample was CD4+ or CD8+ T cells sorted from blood, taken in a trial of the OX40 agonist ivuxolimab. The source is an adult with an advanced solid tumor such as melanoma, head and neck, liver or kidney cancer. DNA of the CDR3: TGTGCCAGCAGCCAAGCGAGGGGATCTGGCACTGAAGCTTTCTTT. Amino acid sequence: CASSQARGSGTEAFF. Drawing the rest from reference TRBV14 and TRBJ1-1, the complete variable domain is EAGVTQFPSHSVIEKGQTVTLRCDPISGHDNLYWYRRVMGKEIKFLLHFVKESKQDESGMPNNRFLAERTGGTYSTLKVQPAELEDSGVYFCASSQARGSGTEAFFGQGTRLTVV.